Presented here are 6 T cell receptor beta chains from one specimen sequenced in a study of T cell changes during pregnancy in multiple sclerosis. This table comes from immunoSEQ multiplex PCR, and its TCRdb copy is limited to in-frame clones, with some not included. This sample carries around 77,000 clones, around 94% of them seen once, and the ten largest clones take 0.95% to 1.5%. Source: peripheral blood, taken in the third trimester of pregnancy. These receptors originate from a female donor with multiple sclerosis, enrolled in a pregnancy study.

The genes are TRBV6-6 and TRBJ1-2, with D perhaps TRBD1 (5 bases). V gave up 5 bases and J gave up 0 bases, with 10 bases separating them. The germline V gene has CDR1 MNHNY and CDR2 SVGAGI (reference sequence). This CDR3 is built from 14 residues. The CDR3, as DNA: TGTGCCAGCAGTAGGGACTCAGCTAACTATGGCTACACCTTC. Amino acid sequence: CASSRDSANYGYTF.

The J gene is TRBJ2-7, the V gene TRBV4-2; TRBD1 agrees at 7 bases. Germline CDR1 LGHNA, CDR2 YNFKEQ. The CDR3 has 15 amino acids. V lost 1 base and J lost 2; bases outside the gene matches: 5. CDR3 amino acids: CASSQGPGTAYEQYF. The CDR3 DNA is TGTGCCAGCAGCCAAGGCCCCGGGACAGCCTACGAGCAGTACTTC.

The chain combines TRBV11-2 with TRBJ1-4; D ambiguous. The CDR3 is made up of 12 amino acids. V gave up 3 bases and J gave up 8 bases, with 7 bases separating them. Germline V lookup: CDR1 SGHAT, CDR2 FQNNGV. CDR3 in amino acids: CASSFIAEKLFF. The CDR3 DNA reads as TGTGCCAGCAGCTTTATAGCGGAAAAACTGTTTTTT.

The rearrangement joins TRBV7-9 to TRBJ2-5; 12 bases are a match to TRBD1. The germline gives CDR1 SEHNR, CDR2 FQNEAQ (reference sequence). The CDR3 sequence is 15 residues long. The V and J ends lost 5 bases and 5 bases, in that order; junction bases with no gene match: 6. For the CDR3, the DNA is TGTGCCAGCAGCGAAGGGACAGGGGGCTCTGAGACCCAGTACTTC. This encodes CASSEGTGGSETQYF. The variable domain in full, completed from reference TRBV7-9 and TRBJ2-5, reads DTGVSQNPRHKITKRGQNVTFRCDPISEHNRLYWYRQTLGQGPEFLTYFQNEAQLEKSRLLSDRFSAERPKGSFSTLEIQRTEQGDSAMYLCASSEGTGGSETQYFGPGTRLLVL.

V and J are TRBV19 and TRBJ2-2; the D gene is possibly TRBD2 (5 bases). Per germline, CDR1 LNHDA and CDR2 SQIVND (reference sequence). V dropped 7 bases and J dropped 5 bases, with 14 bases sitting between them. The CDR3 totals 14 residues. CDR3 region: CASTHRPGTGELFF. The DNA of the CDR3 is TGTGCCAGTACCCATAGGCCGGGGACCGGGGAGCTGTTTTTT.

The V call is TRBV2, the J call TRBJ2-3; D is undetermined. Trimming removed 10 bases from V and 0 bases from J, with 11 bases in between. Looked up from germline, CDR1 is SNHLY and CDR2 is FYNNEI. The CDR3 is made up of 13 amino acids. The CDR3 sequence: CANKQLSTDTQYF. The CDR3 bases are TGTGCCAACAAACAGTTAAGCACAGATACGCAGTATTTT.